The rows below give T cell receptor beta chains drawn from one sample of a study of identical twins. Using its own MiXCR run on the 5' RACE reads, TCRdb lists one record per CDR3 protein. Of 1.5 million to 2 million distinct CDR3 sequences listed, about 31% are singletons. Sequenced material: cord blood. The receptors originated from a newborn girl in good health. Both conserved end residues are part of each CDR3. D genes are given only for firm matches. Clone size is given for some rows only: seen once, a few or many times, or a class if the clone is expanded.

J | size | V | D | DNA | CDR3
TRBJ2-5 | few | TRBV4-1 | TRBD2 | TGCGCCAGCAGCCAAGATCCGGGACTAGCGGGAGTTATCCAAGAGACCCAGTACTTC | CASSQDPGLAGVIQETQYF
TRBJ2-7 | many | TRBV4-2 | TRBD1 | TGTGCCAGCAGCCAAGAAATTTCGGCAGGGGGTTACGAGCAGTACTTC | CASSQEISAGGYEQYF
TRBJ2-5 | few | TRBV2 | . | TGTGCCAGCAGTGAAACGACCCAGTACTTC | CASSETTQYF
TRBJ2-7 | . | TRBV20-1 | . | TGCAGTGCTGGGCTCGAGCAGTACTTC | CSAGLEQYF
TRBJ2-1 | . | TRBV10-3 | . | TGTGCCATCAGTGAAGGGGGGACCCCTCGGATGGAGCAGTTCTTC | CAISEGGTPRMEQFF
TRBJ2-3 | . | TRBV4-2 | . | TGTGCCAGCAGCCAAGAAAGCCCAGGCCATACAGGCACAGATACGCAGTATTTT | CASSQESPGHTGTDTQYF
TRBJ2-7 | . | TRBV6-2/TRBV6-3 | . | TGTGCCAGCAGTTACTCAGTTCGAACTTCCTACGAGCAGTACTTC | CASSYSVRTSYEQYF
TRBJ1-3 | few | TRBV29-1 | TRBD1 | TGCAGCGTTACAGGGGGTGGAAACACCATATATTTT | CSVTGGGNTIYF
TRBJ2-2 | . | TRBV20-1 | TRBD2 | TGCAGTGCTAGAGGGATTCCGGGACTAGCGAACACCGGGGAGCTGTTTTTT | CSARGIPGLANTGELFF
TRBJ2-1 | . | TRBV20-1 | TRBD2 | TGCAGTGCTAGAGCCCTGGGGGCTAGCGGGATGAGCTCCTACAATGAGCAGTTCTTC | CSARALGASGMSSYNEQFF
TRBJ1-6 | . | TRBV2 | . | TGTGCCAGCAGTGAAGTCGTCAGGGGTGGAAATTCACCCCTCCACTTT | CASSEVVRGGNSPLHF
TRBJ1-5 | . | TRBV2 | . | TGTGCCAGCAAAAAAAAGGGGGACAGCAATCAGCCCCAGCATTTT | CASKKKGDSNQPQHF